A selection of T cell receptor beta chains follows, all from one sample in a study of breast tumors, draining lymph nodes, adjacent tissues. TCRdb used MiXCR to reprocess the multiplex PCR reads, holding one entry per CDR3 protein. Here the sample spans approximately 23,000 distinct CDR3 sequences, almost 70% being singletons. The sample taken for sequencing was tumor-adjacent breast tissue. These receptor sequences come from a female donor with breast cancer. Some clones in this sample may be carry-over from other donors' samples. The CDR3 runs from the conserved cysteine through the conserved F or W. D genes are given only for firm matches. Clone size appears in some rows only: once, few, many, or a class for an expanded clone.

cdr3_nt: TGCAGTGCTAGAGCACAAATACAGGGCCCCGGGGGGCCCCAGCATTTT
cdr3_aa: CSARAQIQGPGGPQHF
j_call: TRBJ1-5
clone_size: many
d_call: NA
v_call: TRBV20-1

cdr3_nt: TGTGCCAGCAGTGAAGAGGGCGGGGGTGCAGATACGCAGTATTTT
cdr3_aa: CASSEEGGGADTQYF
j_call: TRBJ2-3
clone_size: many
d_call: TRBD2
v_call: TRBV6-1

cdr3_nt: TGCGCCAGCAGCTTGACTAGCGCGTGGGAGACCCAGTACTTC
cdr3_aa: CASSLTSAWETQYF
j_call: TRBJ2-5
clone_size: NA
d_call: TRBD2
v_call: TRBV5-1

cdr3_nt: TGTGCCAGCAGTGGCGGGGCAAGGATCGGGGGTAGCTATGGCTACACCTTC
cdr3_aa: CASSGGARIGGSYGYTF
j_call: TRBJ1-2
clone_size: medium-sized
d_call: NA
v_call: TRBV2

cdr3_nt: TGTGCCAGCAGCTTAACGGGACAGAACACTGAAGCTTTCTTT
cdr3_aa: CASSLTGQNTEAFF
j_call: TRBJ1-1
clone_size: few
d_call: NA
v_call: TRBV7-3

cdr3_nt: TGTGCCAGCAGCTTAATACAGGCGTGGGGCTACACCTTC
cdr3_aa: CASSLIQAWGYTF
j_call: TRBJ1-2
clone_size: NA
d_call: NA
v_call: TRBV7-9

cdr3_nt: TGTGCCAGCAGTGTCTTTGGTCAGGGGCGTCGTCAGCCCCAGCATTTT
cdr3_aa: CASSVFGQGRRQPQHF
j_call: TRBJ1-5
clone_size: few
d_call: NA
v_call: TRBV28

cdr3_nt: TGTGCCAGCAGCGGGGGGGGCAGGGGATTTTATCAGCCCCAGCATTTT
cdr3_aa: CASSGGGRGFYQPQHF
j_call: TRBJ1-5
clone_size: NA
d_call: NA
v_call: TRBV28

cdr3_nt: TGTGCCAGTAGTTCACATGGGAGCTCCTACGAGCAGTACTTC
cdr3_aa: CASSSHGSSYEQYF
j_call: TRBJ2-7
clone_size: many
d_call: NA
v_call: TRBV19

cdr3_nt: TGTGCCAGCAGCGTAGGGGGTAGGGGACCCACAGATACGCAGTATTTT
cdr3_aa: CASSVGGRGPTDTQYF
j_call: TRBJ2-3
clone_size: few
d_call: NA
v_call: TRBV9

cdr3_nt: TGTGCCAGCAGCCGGGGACTAGCGGGGGGTCAAGGCGAGACCCAGTACTTC
cdr3_aa: CASSRGLAGGQGETQYF
j_call: TRBJ2-5
clone_size: few
d_call: TRBD2
v_call: TRBV3-1

cdr3_nt: TGTGCCAGCAACCTAGACAGCCTTAACTATGGCTACACCTTC
cdr3_aa: CASNLDSLNYGYTF
j_call: TRBJ1-2
clone_size: NA
d_call: NA
v_call: TRBV2

cdr3_nt: TGCGCCAGCAGCATAGGACACGGGGCGGACACCGGGGAGCTGTTTTTT
cdr3_aa: CASSIGHGADTGELFF
j_call: TRBJ2-2
clone_size: NA
d_call: NA
v_call: TRBV5-1

cdr3_nt: TGTGCCAGCAGCTCCCGACAGGGATACACCGGGGAGCTGTTTTTT
cdr3_aa: CASSSRQGYTGELFF
j_call: TRBJ2-2
clone_size: many
d_call: TRBD1
v_call: TRBV5-6

cdr3_nt: TGTGCCAGCAGCTTAGTCCGGGTAGGGGAGCAGTACTTC
cdr3_aa: CASSLVRVGEQYF
j_call: TRBJ2-7
clone_size: medium-sized
d_call: NA
v_call: TRBV7-2

cdr3_nt: TGTGCCAGCGGGATAGGAAGTTTCACCGGGGAGCTGTTTTTT
cdr3_aa: CASGIGSFTGELFF
j_call: TRBJ2-2
clone_size: NA
d_call: NA
v_call: TRBV2

cdr3_nt: TGTGCCAGCAGCTTGGGACTAGGTTCTGGCAATGAGCAGTTCTTC
cdr3_aa: CASSLGLGSGNEQFF
j_call: TRBJ2-1
clone_size: NA
d_call: TRBD2
v_call: TRBV7-9

cdr3_nt: TGTGCCAGTAGTATGGGGGTGCGGGAGACCCAGTACTTC
cdr3_aa: CASSMGVRETQYF
j_call: TRBJ2-5
clone_size: NA
d_call: NA
v_call: TRBV19

cdr3_nt: TGCGCCAGCGGCCAGGGCGCCACCTACAATGAGCAGTTCTTC
cdr3_aa: CASGQGATYNEQFF
j_call: TRBJ2-1
clone_size: NA
d_call: NA
v_call: TRBV4-1

cdr3_nt: TGTGCCAGCAGCCAGTTGACAGGGTTGAATTCACCCCTCCACTTT
cdr3_aa: CASSQLTGLNSPLHF
j_call: TRBJ1-6
clone_size: NA
d_call: TRBD1
v_call: TRBV4-2

cdr3_nt: TGTGCCAGCAGCTTCAGGGGGCGGCTCGAGCAGTACTTC
cdr3_aa: CASSFRGRLEQYF
j_call: TRBJ2-7
clone_size: few
d_call: TRBD1
v_call: TRBV7-9

cdr3_nt: TGTGTCTCTCGGGACTCTACGTCCTACGAGCAGTACTTC
cdr3_aa: CVSRDSTSYEQYF
j_call: TRBJ2-7
clone_size: once
d_call: NA
v_call: TRBV28

cdr3_nt: TGTGCCAGCAGCTTAGCTGATTCAGCGGGAGCCCAGGAGCAGTTCTTC
cdr3_aa: CASSLADSAGAQEQFF
j_call: TRBJ2-1
clone_size: NA
d_call: TRBD2
v_call: TRBV7-3

cdr3_nt: TGTGCCAGCAGGAAACCAACTAACTATGGCTACACCTTC
cdr3_aa: CASRKPTNYGYTF
j_call: TRBJ1-2
clone_size: many
d_call: NA
v_call: TRBV6-2/TRBV6-3

cdr3_nt: TGTGCCAGTAGTGGGCGGTTATGTGGCTACACCTTC
cdr3_aa: CASSGRLCGYTF
j_call: TRBJ1-2
clone_size: once
d_call: NA
v_call: TRBV19

cdr3_nt: TGTGCCAGCAGCGTAGGGGGAGTTGAGCAGTTCTTC
cdr3_aa: CASSVGGVEQFF
j_call: TRBJ2-1
clone_size: medium-sized
d_call: NA
v_call: TRBV9

cdr3_nt: TGTGCCAGCAGTCCCCAAGGTCCCAATGAGCAGTTCTTC
cdr3_aa: CASSPQGPNEQFF
j_call: TRBJ2-1
clone_size: NA
d_call: NA
v_call: TRBV12-3/TRBV12-4

cdr3_nt: TGTGCCAGCTGTAGTCTAGCCCCAGGCGAGCAGTACTTC
cdr3_aa: CASCSLAPGEQYF
j_call: TRBJ2-7
clone_size: many
d_call: NA
v_call: TRBV28

cdr3_nt: TGCAGTGCTGCGGCCACTAGCGGGTTATCCAATGAGCAGTTCTTC
cdr3_aa: CSAAATSGLSNEQFF
j_call: TRBJ2-1
clone_size: NA
d_call: TRBD2
v_call: TRBV20-1

cdr3_nt: TGTGCCAGCAGACAGGGTTCTGGAAACACCATATATTTT
cdr3_aa: CASRQGSGNTIYF
j_call: TRBJ1-3
clone_size: NA
d_call: NA
v_call: TRBV2

cdr3_nt: TGTGCCAGCAGCTACGGTTTAGGCAAGGGACTAGCGGGGGTCTACAATGAGCAGTTCTTC
cdr3_aa: CASSYGLGKGLAGVYNEQFF
j_call: TRBJ2-1
clone_size: medium-sized
d_call: TRBD2
v_call: TRBV7-9

cdr3_nt: TGTGCCAGCACCCCGTTTGGCCTAGCGGGAGCGGATACGCAGTATTTT
cdr3_aa: CASTPFGLAGADTQYF
j_call: TRBJ2-3
clone_size: NA
d_call: TRBD2
v_call: TRBV6-1

cdr3_nt: TGTGCCAGTAGCGGGAGGGCCGTTTACGAGCAGTACTTC
cdr3_aa: CASSGRAVYEQYF
j_call: TRBJ2-7
clone_size: NA
d_call: TRBD2
v_call: TRBV5-6

cdr3_nt: TGCAGTGCTTTTAGCGGGAGCTCCTACGAGCAGTACTTC
cdr3_aa: CSAFSGSSYEQYF
j_call: TRBJ2-7
clone_size: NA
d_call: TRBD2
v_call: TRBV20-1

cdr3_nt: TGCAGTGCTAGAGATATCCTAGCGGGAGATCATGAGCAGTTCTTC
cdr3_aa: CSARDILAGDHEQFF
j_call: TRBJ2-1
clone_size: NA
d_call: TRBD2
v_call: TRBV20-1

cdr3_nt: TGTGCCACCAGTGATCCTGGGTCCGTTCAGCCCCAGCATTTT
cdr3_aa: CATSDPGSVQPQHF
j_call: TRBJ1-5
clone_size: NA
d_call: NA
v_call: TRBV24-1

cdr3_nt: TGTGCCAGTAGTATGTCGGGAGTTAATGAGCAGTTCTTC
cdr3_aa: CASSMSGVNEQFF
j_call: TRBJ2-1
clone_size: NA
d_call: NA
v_call: TRBV19

cdr3_nt: TGTGCCAGCAGCCTAGACTCCCCCGGGGAGCTGTTTTTT
cdr3_aa: CASSLDSPGELFF
j_call: TRBJ2-2
clone_size: NA
d_call: NA
v_call: TRBV3-1

cdr3_nt: TGTGCCGCCAGTGACATGACAGCAAACTATGGATACACCTTC
cdr3_aa: CAASDMTANYGYTF
j_call: TRBJ1-2
clone_size: NA
d_call: NA
v_call: TRBV24-1

cdr3_nt: TGCAGCGTTTATACCGGTACGCAGTATTTT
cdr3_aa: CSVYTGTQYF
j_call: TRBJ2-3
clone_size: NA
d_call: NA
v_call: TRBV29-1

cdr3_nt: TGTGCCAGCAGTCCAACCTCGGACGGAGCCTACGAGCAGTACTTC
cdr3_aa: CASSPTSDGAYEQYF
j_call: TRBJ2-7
clone_size: NA
d_call: NA
v_call: TRBV12-3/TRBV12-4

cdr3_nt: TGTGCCAGCAGCTTCCAGCAAGAGCAGTACTTC
cdr3_aa: CASSFQQEQYF
j_call: TRBJ2-7
clone_size: NA
d_call: NA
v_call: TRBV13

cdr3_nt: TGTGCCAGCAGTTCGGAGGGACCGCTGGGGAACATTCAGTACTTC
cdr3_aa: CASSSEGPLGNIQYF
j_call: TRBJ2-4
clone_size: NA
d_call: NA
v_call: TRBV7-9

cdr3_nt: TGTGCCAGCAGCTTTACCCCGGGTAACTCCTACAATGAGCAGTTCTTC
cdr3_aa: CASSFTPGNSYNEQFF
j_call: TRBJ2-1
clone_size: once
d_call: NA
v_call: TRBV5-5

cdr3_nt: TGTGCCAGCAGTAGGACGGAGCCCTACGAGCAGTACTTC
cdr3_aa: CASSRTEPYEQYF
j_call: TRBJ2-7
clone_size: many
d_call: NA
v_call: TRBV28

cdr3_nt: TGCAGTGCTAGATCCTTGGCCCCCGACGAGCAGTACTTC
cdr3_aa: CSARSLAPDEQYF
j_call: TRBJ2-7
clone_size: NA
d_call: NA
v_call: TRBV20-1

cdr3_nt: TGCAGTGCTAGAGTCGACCCAGAAAATTTCTACAATGAGCAGTTCTTC
cdr3_aa: CSARVDPENFYNEQFF
j_call: TRBJ2-1
clone_size: NA
d_call: NA
v_call: TRBV20-1

cdr3_nt: TGCGCCAGCAGGGATAGTCAGGGGTTGTGGAGCAATCAGCCCCAGCATTTT
cdr3_aa: CASRDSQGLWSNQPQHF
j_call: TRBJ1-5
clone_size: NA
d_call: NA
v_call: TRBV10-2

cdr3_nt: TGCAGTGCCAAGCAGGCAGTCTCTGGAAACACCATATATTTT
cdr3_aa: CSAKQAVSGNTIYF
j_call: TRBJ1-3
clone_size: NA
d_call: NA
v_call: TRBV20-1

cdr3_nt: TGCAGTGCTAGTTTCGGGAGGTCTCCTTACGAGCAGTACTTC
cdr3_aa: CSASFGRSPYEQYF
j_call: TRBJ2-7
clone_size: NA
d_call: TRBD2
v_call: TRBV20-1

cdr3_nt: TGTGCCAGCGCCACCCGGGACAGGCCGGGTGAGACCCAGTACTTC
cdr3_aa: CASATRDRPGETQYF
j_call: TRBJ2-5
clone_size: NA
d_call: TRBD1
v_call: TRBV3-1

cdr3_nt: TGTGCCAGCAGTTATGCGAACACTGAAGCTTTCTTT
cdr3_aa: CASSYANTEAFF
j_call: TRBJ1-1
clone_size: once
d_call: NA
v_call: TRBV6-2/TRBV6-3

cdr3_nt: TGCGCCAGCAGCTTGGTTAGCGGCAGCTCCTACAATGAGCAGTTCTTC
cdr3_aa: CASSLVSGSSYNEQFF
j_call: TRBJ2-1
clone_size: once
d_call: NA
v_call: TRBV5-1

cdr3_nt: TGTGCCAGCAGCCAACAGGTTAATGGTTCACCCCTCCACTTT
cdr3_aa: CASSQQVNGSPLHF
j_call: TRBJ1-6
clone_size: once
d_call: NA
v_call: TRBV6-1

cdr3_nt: TGCGCCAGCAGCTTGAATCCGGGTGGGGACATTCAGTACTTC
cdr3_aa: CASSLNPGGDIQYF
j_call: TRBJ2-4
clone_size: NA
d_call: NA
v_call: TRBV5-1

cdr3_nt: TGCGCATCAACCGATGGGGGACTTCCAATCTACGAGCAGTACTTC
cdr3_aa: CASTDGGLPIYEQYF
j_call: TRBJ2-7
clone_size: medium-sized
d_call: NA
v_call: TRBV5-1

cdr3_nt: TGTGCCAGCAGCCAATACCGGCCCGGGGAGCTGTTTTTT
cdr3_aa: CASSQYRPGELFF
j_call: TRBJ2-2
clone_size: many
d_call: NA
v_call: TRBV14

cdr3_nt: TGCAGTGCTAGAGATGTACAAAATGAAAAACTGTTTTTT
cdr3_aa: CSARDVQNEKLFF
j_call: TRBJ1-4
clone_size: medium-sized
d_call: NA
v_call: TRBV20-1

cdr3_nt: TGCGCCAGCAGCCCCGGACTAGCGGTTGTCTACGAGCAGTACTTC
cdr3_aa: CASSPGLAVVYEQYF
j_call: TRBJ2-7
clone_size: few
d_call: TRBD2
v_call: TRBV5-1